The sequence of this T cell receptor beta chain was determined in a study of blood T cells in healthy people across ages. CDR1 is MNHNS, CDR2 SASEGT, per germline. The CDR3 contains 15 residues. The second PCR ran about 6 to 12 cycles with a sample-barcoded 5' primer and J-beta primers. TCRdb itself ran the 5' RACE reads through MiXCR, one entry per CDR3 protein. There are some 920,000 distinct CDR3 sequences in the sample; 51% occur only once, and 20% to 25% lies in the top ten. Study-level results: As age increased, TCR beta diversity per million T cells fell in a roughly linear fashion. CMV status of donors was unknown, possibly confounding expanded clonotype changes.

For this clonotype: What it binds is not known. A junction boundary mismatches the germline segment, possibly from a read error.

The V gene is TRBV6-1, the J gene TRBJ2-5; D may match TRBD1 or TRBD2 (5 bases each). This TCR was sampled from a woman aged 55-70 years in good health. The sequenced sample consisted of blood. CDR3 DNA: TGTGCCAACAGTGTACAAGGGACCGACGAAGAGACCCAGTACTTC. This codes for CANSVQGTDEETQYF.